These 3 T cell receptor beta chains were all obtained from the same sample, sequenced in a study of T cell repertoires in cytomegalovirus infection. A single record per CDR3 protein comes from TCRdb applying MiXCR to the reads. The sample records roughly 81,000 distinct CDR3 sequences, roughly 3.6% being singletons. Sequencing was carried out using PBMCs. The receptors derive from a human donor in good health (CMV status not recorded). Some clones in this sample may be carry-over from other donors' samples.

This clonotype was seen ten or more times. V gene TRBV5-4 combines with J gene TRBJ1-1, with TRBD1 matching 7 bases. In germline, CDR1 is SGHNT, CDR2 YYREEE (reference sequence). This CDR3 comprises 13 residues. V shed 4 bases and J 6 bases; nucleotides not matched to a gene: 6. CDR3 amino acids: CASSQKQGSEAFF. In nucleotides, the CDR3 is TGTGCCAGCAGCCAAAAACAGGGGTCTGAAGCTTTCTTT.

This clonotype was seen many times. The CDR3 loop reads CASSPSGREQYF. DNA of the CDR3: TGTGCCAGCAGTCCCTCAGGAAGGGAGCAGTACTTC. The chain is built from TRBV27 and TRBJ2-7; D call uncertain. The CDR3 extends over 12 amino acids. Trimming cost V 5 bases and J 7 bases, with 12 bases left between them. Per the germline V gene, CDR1 is MNHEY and CDR2 is SMNVEV (reference sequence).

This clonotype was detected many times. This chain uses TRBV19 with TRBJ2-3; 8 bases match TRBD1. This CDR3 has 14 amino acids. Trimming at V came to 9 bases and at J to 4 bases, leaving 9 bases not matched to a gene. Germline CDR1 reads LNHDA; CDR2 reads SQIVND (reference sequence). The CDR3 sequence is CASRRTGSADTQYF. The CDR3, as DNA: TGTGCCAGCAGAAGGACAGGGAGCGCAGATACGCAGTATTTT.